Listed below are T cell receptor beta chains from one sample, sequenced in a study of blood T cell repertoires in COVID-19. TCRdb's copy holds only in-frame clones and misses some; the assay was immunoSEQ multiplex PCR. The sample yields about 130,000 clones, about 85% seen once. Material: peripheral blood. The receptors were sampled from a man aged 70-80 years with acute or convalescent COVID-19. The CDR3 runs from the conserved cysteine through the conserved F or W. The order of the fields is clone size, J gene, CDR3 length, V gene, D gene, CDR3 DNA, CDR3 protein. A D gene is named only where the DNA matches it firmly. Clone sizes are given selectively: once, few, many, or a class where the clone is expanded.

.	TRBJ1-1	14	TRBV6-2/TRBV6-3	.	TGTGCCAGCAGTTACAGGAGGGAGGGCACTGAAGCTTTCTTT	CASSYRREGTEAFF
many	TRBJ2-7	15	TRBV28	.	TGTGCCAGCTCACGAGGGACACTCGGCTCCTACGAGCAGTACTTC	CASSRGTLGSYEQYF
.	TRBJ2-1	13	TRBV6-5	TRBD1	TGTGCCAGCAGCCTGGGACAGTACAATGAGCAGTTCTTC	CASSLGQYNEQFF
.	TRBJ2-5	14	TRBV5-1	.	TGCGCCAGCAGCTTGGGGACAGCCAAAGAGACCCAGTACTTC	CASSLGTAKETQYF
.	TRBJ2-3	14	TRBV5-1	.	TGCGCCAGCAGCTTAGGTCAGCGGACAGATACGCAGTATTTT	CASSLGQRTDTQYF
few	TRBJ2-5	15	TRBV7-2	TRBD1	TGTGCCAGCAGCTTAGGGACAGGGGTCGGAGAGACCCAGTACTTC	CASSLGTGVGETQYF
.	TRBJ2-3	15	TRBV25-1	.	TGTGCCAGCAGTGAATACGGGTCTAGCACAGATACGCAGTATTTT	CASSEYGSSTDTQYF
.	TRBJ1-2	14	TRBV7-2	.	TGTGCCAGCAGCTTAGCGAACAGACCTGGAGGCTACACCTTC	CASSLANRPGGYTF
.	TRBJ2-1	16	TRBV21-1	.	TGTGCCAGCAGCAAACCAGCGGGGGGGGCCGACCATGAGCAGTTCTTC	CASSKPAGGADHEQFF
.	TRBJ2-1	12	TRBV29-1	.	TGCAGCTTCGGGGGATGGGACAATGAGCAGTTCTTC	CSFGGWDNEQFF
.	TRBJ1-4	12	TRBV5-1	.	TGCGCCAGCCGACAGGATAATGAAAAACTGTTTTTT	CASRQDNEKLFF
.	TRBJ1-5	15	TRBV19	.	TGTGCCAGTAGTAACCGGGGGGCCTTCAATCAGCCCCAGCATTTT	CASSNRGAFNQPQHF
.	TRBJ2-7	15	TRBV10-3	.	TGTGCCATCAGTGAGTCGTGGGCCAGTTCCTACGAGCAGTACTTC	CAISESWASSYEQYF
.	TRBJ2-6	19	TRBV4-2	TRBD1	TGTGCCAGCAGCCCACGGCGACAGGGGGAAGGCTCTGGGGCCAACGTCCTGACTTTC	CASSPRRQGEGSGANVLTF
many	TRBJ1-6	15	TRBV10-3	TRBD1	TGTGCCATCAGTGCGTCCGGGACAGGGGGTTCACCCCTCCACTTT	CAISASGTGGSPLHF
once	TRBJ1-4	15	TRBV5-6	TRBD1	TGTGCCAGCAGCTCTTTGACAGGGGCAAATGAAAAACTGTTTTTT	CASSSLTGANEKLFF
.	TRBJ1-2	16	TRBV3-1/TRBV3-2	.	TGTGCCAGCAGCCAAGATCTGTTACGGACACCCTATGGCTACACCTTC	CASSQDLLRTPYGYTF
few	TRBJ1-5	19	TRBV28	.	TGTGCCAGCACCCCCCGTGGGGGCGCGGGTTCGTATAGCAATCAGCCCCAGCATTTT	CASTPRGGAGSYSNQPQHF
.	TRBJ2-1	18	TRBV10-3	TRBD2	TGTGCCATCAGTGGTTCCATAACCGGGACTACAATCTACAATGAGCAGTTCTTC	CAISGSITGTTIYNEQFF
few	TRBJ1-2	16	TRBV11-2	TRBD1	TGTGCCAGCAGCTTAGGATTGGGACAGGCGAACTATGGCTACACCTTC	CASSLGLGQANYGYTF
.	TRBJ2-3	14	TRBV19	.	TGTGCCAGTACTCAGACTTCATTCACAGATACGCAGTATTTT	CASTQTSFTDTQYF
.	TRBJ2-7	14	TRBV18	.	TGTGCCAGCTCACCACCGACAGGTCCCTACGAGCAGTACTTC	CASSPPTGPYEQYF
.	TRBJ2-7	15	TRBV18	TRBD1	TGTGCCAGCTCAGCAGCCCCGGGACAGGGATCCGAGCAGTACTTC	CASSAAPGQGSEQYF
.	TRBJ2-2	15	TRBV6-5	TRBD1	TGTGCCAGCCCATTGGGACAGGCCGGCACCGGGGAGCTGTTTTTT	CASPLGQAGTGELFF
.	TRBJ1-3	19	TRBV4-2	TRBD1	TGTGCCAGCAGCCAAGGACCCCTCCCAGGGGGAGGCGGTGGAAACACCATATATTTT	CASSQGPLPGGGGGNTIYF
.	TRBJ2-3	14	TRBV29-1	.	TGCAGCGCGTCGGCGGGGGCGACCACAGATACGCAGTATTTT	CSASAGATTDTQYF
.	TRBJ2-7	13	TRBV7-3	.	TGTGCCAGCAGCCCGTCTAGGAACTACGAGCAGTACTTC	CASSPSRNYEQYF
few	TRBJ1-1	14	TRBV28	TRBD1	TGTGCCAGCAGTTCCCTACAGGGGGCGGCTGAAGCTTTCTTT	CASSSLQGAAEAFF
.	TRBJ2-7	12	TRBV29-1	.	TGCAGCGTTGAACAGGGGCTAGACGAGCAGTACTTC	CSVEQGLDEQYF
.	TRBJ1-4	16	TRBV5-4	.	TGTGCCAGCAGCTTTGGGGCCACCACAGGAAACGAAAAACTGTTTTTT	CASSFGATTGNEKLFF
few	TRBJ1-2	14	TRBV28	TRBD1	TGTGCCAGCAGTGGTGGGGGACAGGGGAATGGCTACACCTTC	CASSGGGQGNGYTF
.	TRBJ1-2	15	TRBV9	.	TGTGCCAGCAGCGTAGAGGGAGGGGGATATAGGGGCTACACCTTC	CASSVEGGGYRGYTF
once	TRBJ2-7	13	TRBV6-2/TRBV6-3	.	TGTGCCAGCAGTTATGCCAGAACCTACGAGCAGTACTTC	CASSYARTYEQYF
.	TRBJ1-5	10	TRBV27	.	TGTGCCAGCAGTTTCGCCGGGGAGCATTTT	CASSFAGEHF
.	TRBJ1-2	10	TRBV20-1	.	TGCAGTGCTTCGGTGGATGGCTACACCTTC	CSASVDGYTF
.	TRBJ2-2	14	TRBV11-2	.	TGTGCCACCAAACAGGGTTCGAAGGCCGGGGAGCTGTTTTTT	CATKQGSKAGELFF
.	TRBJ2-5	12	TRBV20-1	.	TGCAGTGCTAGTGGGAGCCTGCAGACCCAGTACTTC	CSASGSLQTQYF
once	TRBJ2-2	16	TRBV6-6	.	TGTGCCAGCAGCACAATGGGGGGGGGCATCACCGGGGAGCTGTTTTTT	CASSTMGGGITGELFF
.	TRBJ2-3	15	TRBV15	TRBD1	TGTGCCACCAGCAAGGGGGCAGCTATCACAGATACGCAGTATTTT	CATSKGAAITDTQYF
.	TRBJ2-1	14	TRBV2	TRBD1	TGTGCCAGCAGTGACGGGACAGGGGGCGGGGAGCAGTTCTTC	CASSDGTGGGEQFF
.	TRBJ1-1	17	TRBV14	.	TGTGCCAGCAGCCAACTCTGGGCCCAGGGGTCGAACACTGAAGCTTTCTTT	CASSQLWAQGSNTEAFF
once	TRBJ2-2	14	TRBV30	.	TGTGCCTGGAGTGTAGGAGGGGCCACCGGGGAGCTGTTTTTT	CAWSVGGATGELFF
once	TRBJ1-1	15	TRBV3-1/TRBV3-2	.	TGTGCCAGCAGCCAAGATTGGAGGTGGGGGGCTGAAGCTTTCTTT	CASSQDWRWGAEAFF
.	TRBJ2-5	13	TRBV2	.	TGTGCCAGCAGTGGTAATTCGCAAGAGACCCAGTACTTC	CASSGNSQETQYF
.	TRBJ1-1	16	TRBV18	.	TGTGCCAGCTCACCATTCGTGGCCACGTGGAACACTGAAGCTTTCTTT	CASSPFVATWNTEAFF
.	TRBJ2-6	18	TRBV3-1/TRBV3-2	.	TGTGCCAGCAGCCTCACATCCTCCGGGGACTCTGGGGCCAACGTCCTGACTTTC	CASSLTSSGDSGANVLTF
.	TRBJ1-6	16	TRBV14	TRBD1	TGTGCCAGCAGCCAAGTGGGGGGACAGTATAATTCACCCCTCCACTTT	CASSQVGGQYNSPLHF
.	TRBJ1-1	13	TRBV6-2/TRBV6-3	.	TGTGCCAGCAGTTACTGGCGGACAGCTGAAGCTTTCTTT	CASSYWRTAEAFF
.	TRBJ1-5	13	TRBV6-5	TRBD1	TGTGCCAGCTACAGGGGGTCTGGTTTGCCCCAGCATTTT	CASYRGSGLPQHF
.	TRBJ2-7	13	TRBV6-1	.	TGTGCCAGCAGTGAATCAGGGCGGTACGAGCAGTACTTC	CASSESGRYEQYF
.	TRBJ1-4	15	TRBV2	TRBD1	TGTGCCAGCATAAGACCGGGACAGGGGAATGAAAAACTGTTTTTT	CASIRPGQGNEKLFF